The 26 T cell receptor beta chains below all came from one sample that was sequenced in a study of T cell changes during pregnancy in multiple sclerosis. Measured with immunoSEQ multiplex PCR; TCRdb has only the in-frame clones, and not every one. The sample lists 40,000 to 60,000 clones, approximately 93% occurring once. This specimen was CD4+ T cells from peripheral blood mononuclear cells, taken in the third trimester of pregnancy. These receptors were collected from a female donor with multiple sclerosis, enrolled in a pregnancy study.

J is TRBJ2-1 and V is TRBV9; TRBD2 might be the D (5 bases). CDR3 length: 15 amino acids. Trimming removed 4 bases at V and 0 bases at J, with 11 bases between. Germline V gene lookup returns CDR1 SGDLS and CDR2 YYNGEE. The CDR3 nucleotides read TGTGCCAGCAGCAAAACGGGAAGCTCCTACAATGAGCAGTTCTTC. Translating gives CASSKTGSSYNEQFF.

The gene calls are TRBV19 and TRBJ1-2, with TRBD1 matching 7 bases. Trimming removed 7 bases from V and 8 bases from J; junction bases left unmatched: 13. The CDR3 covers 14 residues. The V gene's germline CDR1 is LNHDA and CDR2 SQIVND (reference sequence). The CDR3 nucleotides are TGTGCCAGTATGGACAGGACCCCAATTGGGGGCTACACCTTC. It codes for CASMDRTPIGGYTF.

The chain is built from TRBV18 and TRBJ1-1, with TRBD1 matching over 8 bases. V shed 1 base, J shed 0 bases, and the junction held 4 bases outside the gene matches. Looked up from germline, CDR1 is KGHSH and CDR2 is LQKENI. The CDR3 runs 16 residues. The CDR3 region has the DNA TGTGCCAGCTCACCACAGGGGACAGGAATGAACACTGAAGCTTTCTTT. It codes for CASSPQGTGMNTEAFF.

V and J are TRBV28 and TRBJ1-2; 7 bases fit TRBD1. CDR1 and CDR2 (germline): MDHEN, SYDVKM. The CDR3 spans 12 residues. V lost 11 bases and J lost 2; bases outside the gene matches: 5. The CDR3 DNA reads as TGTGCCGCCACGACAGGGAACTATGGCTACACCTTC. Its protein is CAATTGNYGYTF.

This rearrangement joins TRBV28 to TRBJ1-1, with 10 positions matching TRBD1. Looked up from germline, CDR1 is MDHEN and CDR2 is SYDVKM. With V trimmed by 5 bases and J by 1 base, 7 bases remained unmatched. The length of the CDR3 is 16 residues. CDR3 DNA sequence: TGTGCCAGCAGTGAGACAGGGGGCGCTCGGAACACTGAAGCTTTCTTT. It translates to CASSETGGARNTEAFF.

For this clone: This specimen includes other DNA sequences encoding the same CDR3. The chain carries TRBV2 and TRBJ1-2; a possible D gene is TRBD1 (6 bases). Germline V gene sequence: CDR1 SNHLY, CDR2 FYNNEI. V was cut by 6 bases and J by 2 bases, with 10 bases left in between. The CDR3 totals 13 residues. CDR3 sequence (DNA): TGTGCCAGCAGGAGAGGGGGAAACTATGGCTACACCTTC. Translated: CASRRGGNYGYTF.

This chain joins TRBV6-5 and TRBJ1-2, with 8 bases that match TRBD1. The CDR3 contains 12 residues. V shed 8 bases, J shed 8 bases, and the junction held 7 bases outside the gene matches. Germline V gene data show CDR1 as MNHEY and CDR2 as SVGAGI. CDR3 nucleotide sequence: TGTGCCAGCTCAGGGCGACAGGGGGGCTACACCTTC. It is translated as CASSGRQGGYTF.

Written as DNA, the CDR3 is TGTGCCAGCAGTGAGAGCTCTGAAGCTTTCTTT. It yields the protein CASSESSEAFF. The chain links TRBV6-1 to TRBJ1-1; D gene uncertain. Trimming stripped 3 bases from V and 6 bases from J, with 5 bases between. The germline CDR1 and CDR2 sequences are MNHNS and SASEGT. The CDR3 runs 11 residues.

The chain has TRBV19 and TRBJ1-2, with unresolved D. The V gene lost 2 bases and the J gene lost 3 bases, with 10 bases spanning the gap. This CDR3 comprises 14 residues. CDR1 and CDR2 (germline): LNHDA, SQIVND (reference sequence). The CDR3, as DNA: TGTGCCAGTAGTATAAGTGACGGGTACTATGGCTACACCTTC. Translation gives CASSISDGYYGYTF. The full variable domain, its missing parts supplied by reference TRBV19 and TRBJ1-2, is DGGITQSPKYLFRKEGQNVTLSCEQNLNHDAMYWYRQDPGQGLRLIYYSQIVNDFQKGDIAEGYSVSREKKESFPLTVTSAQKNPTAFYLCASSISDGYYGYTFGSGTRLTVV.

The V gene is TRBV5-5, the J gene TRBJ1-4, with a possible D match to TRBD1 (6 bases). The CDR3 has 17 residues. With 4 bases removed from V and 10 bases from J, the gap between germline ends came to 26 bases. Germline values: CDR1 SGHKS, CDR2 YYEKEE (reference sequence). This chain's CDR3 is CASSPEGGAVAVGKLFF. The DNA of the CDR3 is TGTGCCAGCAGCCCGGAGGGGGGGGCGGTCGCTGTAGGAAAACTGTTTTTT.

The chain combines TRBV4-3 with TRBJ1-6; possibly TRBD1 for D (5 bases). Trimming took off 0 bases at V and 10 bases at J, with 13 bases between the two ends. Germline CDR1 and CDR2: LGHNA and YSLEER. The CDR3 is made up of 15 amino acids. The CDR3 loop reads CASSQDGQGGSPLHF. CDR3 DNA: TGCGCCAGCAGCCAAGATGGCCAGGGAGGATCACCCCTCCACTTT.

This chain links TRBV5-4 with TRBJ2-6; TRBD1 is a possible D gene (5 bases). Germline lookup yields CDR1 SGHNT and CDR2 YYREEE (reference sequence). V was shortened by 5 bases and J by 4 bases, with 13 bases between the two germline ends. The CDR3 is 15 residues long. The CDR3, as DNA: TGTGCCAGCAGAACAGGCCAGCCAGGGGCCAACGTCCTGACTTTC. Amino acids: CASRTGQPGANVLTF.

This chain joins TRBV9 and TRBJ2-3, with TRBD2 identical over 10 bases. The CDR3 is 16 residues long. Germline values: CDR1 SGDLS, CDR2 YYNGEE. The J segment lost 1 base and the V segment lost 2 bases, leaving 4 bases of the junction unmatched. Here the CDR3 reads CASSVGAGGRTDTQYF. The CDR3 DNA follows: TGTGCCAGCAGCGTCGGAGCGGGGGGGCGCACAGATACGCAGTATTTT.

The V call is TRBV9, the J call TRBJ1-2; 7 nucleotides match TRBD1. The CDR3 spans 12 residues. The V segment lost 0 bases and the J segment 8 bases; nucleotides outside the gene matches: 1. Germline-derived CDR1 and CDR2 are SGDLS and YYNGEE. CDR3 bases: TGTGCCAGCAGCGTAGTGACAGGGGGCTACACCTTC. Encoded protein: CASSVVTGGYTF.

The genes are TRBV11-1 and TRBJ1-1, with D tentatively TRBD1 (6 bases). Germline V gives CDR1 SGHAT, CDR2 FQDESV (reference sequence). The length of the CDR3 is 15 residues. V was cut by 2 bases and J by 1 base, with 11 bases left in between. CDR3 DNA sequence: TGTGCCAGCAGCTTATCTGGGACACAGAACACTGAAGCTTTCTTT. Amino acids: CASSLSGTQNTEAFF.

The gene calls are TRBV2 and TRBJ2-1; 9 bases are shared with TRBD2. The germline CDR1 and CDR2 sequences are SNHLY and FYNNEI. J gave up 5 bases and V 2 bases, and 4 bases lay outside the gene matches. CDR3 size: 15 residues. CDR3 residues: CASSEQSGGHNEQFF. The CDR3, as DNA: TGTGCCAGCAGTGAACAGAGCGGGGGGCACAATGAGCAGTTCTTC. Full variable domain (missing parts from reference TRBV2 and TRBJ2-1): EPEVTQTPSHQVTQMGQEVILRCVPISNHLYFYWYRQILGQKVEFLVSFYNNEISEKSEIFDDQFSVERPDGSNFTLKIRSTKLEDSAMYFCASSEQSGGHNEQFFGPGTRLTVL.

This rearrangement joins TRBV7-9 to TRBJ1-5, with D possibly TRBD1 on 6 matching bases. CDR3 length: 13 residues. V dropped 5 bases and J dropped 5 bases, with 10 bases sitting between them. CDR1 is SEHNR and CDR2 is FQNEAQ in the germline V gene (reference sequence). The CDR3 sequence: CASSRDIYQPQHF. CDR3 DNA: TGTGCCAGCAGCCGGGACATCTATCAGCCCCAGCATTTT.

The V gene is TRBV10-3, the J gene TRBJ1-5; tentative D call: TRBD1 (5 bases). The V gene lost 2 bases and the J gene lost 4 bases, with 18 bases spanning the gap. The CDR3 is 17 residues long. Germline V gene lookup returns CDR1 ENHRY and CDR2 SYGVKD. CDR3 nucleotides: TGTGCCATCAGTGAGGCTATTCCAAACCAGGGAAATCAGCCCCAGCATTTT. Protein product: CAISEAIPNQGNQPQHF.

This clone was picked up a small number of times. The V and J genes are TRBV30 and TRBJ2-3; possible D gene TRBD2, 5 bases. Germline lookup yields CDR1 GTSNPN and CDR2 SVGIG (reference sequence). The CDR3 totals 13 residues. The ends were cut back, 5 bases at V and 4 bases at J, with 13 bases in the middle. CDR3 amino acids: CAWGGTEADTQYF. The CDR3 region has the DNA TGTGCCTGGGGAGGAACGGAGGCAGATACGCAGTATTTT.

The chain has TRBV7-9 and TRBJ2-5, with TRBD2 identical over 9 bases. The length of the CDR3 is 17 residues. The V segment lost 4 bases and the J segment 1 base; nucleotides outside the gene matches: 10. Germline CDR1 SEHNR, CDR2 FQNEAQ (reference sequence). The CDR3 DNA reads TGTGCCAGCAGCTCATTATCTATAGCGGGGGCCCAAGAGACCCAGTACTTC. It codes for CASSSLSIAGAQETQYF.

The chain uses TRBV27 and TRBJ2-5, with 9 bases fitting TRBD2. The germline V gene encodes CDR1 MNHEY and CDR2 SMNVEV (reference sequence). The V gene end was trimmed by 6 bases and the J gene end by 5 bases; junction bases not matched to a gene: 7. CDR3 length: 14 amino acids. The CDR3 here is CASSRTGTSETQYF. CDR3 DNA: TGTGCCAGCAGCCGCACCGGGACTAGCGAGACCCAGTACTTC.

The rearrangement joins TRBV5-5 to TRBJ2-1; no clear D. The CDR3 covers 15 residues. V lost 4 bases and J lost 4, with 15 bases in between. Germline CDR1 reads SGHKS; CDR2 reads YYEKEE (reference sequence). CDR3 residues: CASSPSEVRYNEQFF. CDR3 in DNA: TGTGCCAGCAGCCCCTCTGAGGTCCGATACAATGAGCAGTTCTTC.

The CDR3 DNA reads TGTGCCACCAAACAGAGCTCTGGAAACACCATATATTTT. Amino acid sequence: CATKQSSGNTIYF. The gene calls are TRBV15 and TRBJ1-3; D is unclear. The germline V gene has CDR1 LNHNV and CDR2 YYDKDF (reference sequence). CDR3 length equals 13 residues. V lost 7 bases and J lost 0, with 7 bases in between.

V usage is TRBV5-6 and J usage is TRBJ1-5; 9 nucleotides align to TRBD1. After removal of 3 bases from V and 7 bases from J, the junction contained 8 bases not matched to a gene. Germline V gene data show CDR1 as SGHDT and CDR2 as YYEEEE. The CDR3 extends over 15 amino acids. CDR3 bases: TGTGCCAGCAGCTCAATCGGGACAGGGCACCAGCCCCAGCATTTT. It is translated as CASSSIGTGHQPQHF.

The chain combines TRBV12-5 with TRBJ1-2; no firm D call. V lost 6 bases and J lost 6, with 11 bases in between. This CDR3 has 12 residues. The germline V gene has CDR1 LGHNT and CDR2 FRNRAP. CDR3 loop: CASGLHMNGYTF. The CDR3 DNA is TGTGCTAGTGGCCTCCACATGAATGGCTACACCTTC. Complete variable domain (other parts from reference TRBV12-5 and TRBJ1-2): DARVTQTPRHKVTEMGQEVTMRCQPILGHNTVFWYRQTMMQGLELLAYFRNRAPLDDSGMPKDRFSAEMPDATLATLKIQPSEPRDSAVYFCASGLHMNGYTFGSGTRLTVV.

This chain connects TRBV12-2 to TRBJ2-1; the table's D call of TRBD2 was not tested on the DNA. TRBV12-2 is labeled a pseudogene. CDR3 length: 18 amino acids. The CDR3 DNA sequence: TGTGCAAGTCGCTTAGCCCTGCGAGGGAGCGGGGCCGACAATGAGCAGTTCTTC. Amino acid sequence: CASRLALRGSGADNEQFF.